Below, 2 T cell receptor beta chains from the same sample are listed, as sequenced in a study of cytomegalovirus exposure and HLA in healthy donors. The primer mix had 60 Vbeta and 13 Jbeta primers. Only in-frame clones appear in the TCRdb table, and some are missing; sequencing was by immunoSEQ multiplex PCR. There are 200,000 or so clones in the sample; over 75% occur only once, and approximately 0.22% lies in the top ten. Sequenced input: PBMCs. These receptors all stem from a girl aged 2 to 10 in good health and CMV-seronegative.

The V and J genes are TRBV25-1 and TRBJ1-1; D not resolved. The V end lost 4 bases, the J end lost 0 bases, and 6 bases lay between the germline ends. Germline CDR1 MGHDK, CDR2 SYGVNS. The CDR3 is made up of 13 amino acids. CDR3 DNA: TGTGCCAGCAGTGCTAGGATGAACACTGAAGCTTTCTTT. Its translation: CASSARMNTEAFF.

The V gene is TRBV10-1, the J gene TRBJ2-7, with D possibly matching TRBD1 (6 bases). Germline-derived CDR1 and CDR2 are WNHNN and SYGVQD (reference sequence). This CDR3 region has 15 residues. V was trimmed by 2 bases and J by 1 base, leaving 12 bases between them. CDR3 in amino acids: CASSEQGKLSYEQYF. The CDR3 nucleotides read TGCGCCAGCAGTGAGCAGGGGAAGTTATCCTACGAGCAGTACTTC.